One and the same sample provided the 27 T cell receptor beta chains below, sequenced in a study of cytomegalovirus exposure and HLA in healthy donors. The study ran its PCR with 60 Vbeta and 13 Jbeta primers. Profiling relied on immunoSEQ multiplex PCR, and the TCRdb table lists in-frame clones only, not all of them. The table lists about 160,000 clones, approximately 82% of them singletons. The sequencing sample was made of PBMCs. These receptors were obtained from a male donor in good health and CMV-seronegative.

This clone was seen once. The V gene is TRBV7-6, the J gene TRBJ1-5; 8 bases fit TRBD1. The V segment lost 5 bases and the J segment 7 bases; nucleotides outside the gene matches: 4. Germline V CDR1 and CDR2: SGHVS, FNYEAQ. CDR3 length equals 13 residues. Written as DNA, the CDR3 is TGTGCCAGCAGCCCGGGACAGGCCCAGCCCCAGCATTTT. Protein: CASSPGQAQPQHF.

This chain links TRBV28 with TRBJ2-7; 8 bases are shared with TRBD1. CDR1 is MDHEN, CDR2 SYDVKM, per germline. This CDR3 has 15 residues. Trimming removed 6 bases from V and 2 bases from J; junction bases left unmatched: 9. CDR3 DNA: TGTGCCAGCAGCCCGCTCGGGACAGGAGCCTACGAGCAGTACTTC. This gives the protein CASSPLGTGAYEQYF.

V is TRBV5-6 and J is TRBJ2-3; a weak D match, TRBD2 (5 bases). The V end was cut by 3 bases, the J end by 8 bases, with 19 bases between. The CDR3 is made up of 15 amino acids. The germline CDR1 and CDR2 sequences are SGHDT and YYEEEE. The CDR3 protein is CASSSPSVRAGTQYF. The CDR3 bases are TGTGCCAGCAGCTCCCCCTCAGTGAGGGCAGGTACGCAGTATTTT.

The chain carries TRBV9 and TRBJ2-5; the match to TRBD2 covers 9 bases. The V and J ends lost 4 bases and 0 bases, in that order; junction bases with no gene match: 7. This CDR3 has 16 amino acids. Germline CDR1 is SGDLS and CDR2 is YYNGEE. The CDR3 bases are TGTGCCAGCAGCTCCGGACTAGCGAAATACCAAGAGACCCAGTACTTC. As protein: CASSSGLAKYQETQYF.

In regard to this clone: Relative to the germline gene, one junction end is altered; a read error may explain this. This sequence joins TRBV5-4 and TRBJ1-2; 8 bases align to TRBD1. The CDR3 extends over 15 amino acids. Germline values: CDR1 SGHNT, CDR2 YYREEE (reference sequence). CDR3 residues: CASSSYRQGNYVYTF. The DNA for the CDR3 is TGTGCCAGCAGCTCATATCGACAGGGGAACTATGTCTACACCTTC.

To note about this clone: Other nucleotide sequences in the sample specify the same CDR3. The chain is built from TRBV29-1 and TRBJ1-1; D is unresolved. Germline V gene sequence: CDR1 SQVTM, CDR2 ANQGSEA. The CDR3 consists of 12 residues. V was trimmed by 4 bases and J by 5 bases, leaving 11 bases between them. The CDR3 region has the DNA TGCAGCGTTGTAGGCAGCGGGACTGAAGCTTTCTTT. This sequence encodes CSVVGSGTEAFF.

This clone is a singleton in its sample. The rearrangement uses TRBV7-8 and TRBJ2-2; 9 bases line up with TRBD2. The CDR3 totals 17 residues. Trimming at V came to 3 bases and at J to 3 bases, leaving 8 bases not matched to a gene. Germline CDR1 is SGHVS and CDR2 is FQNEAQ. In nucleotides, the CDR3 is TGTGCCAGCAGCTTTAGGGGGACTAGCAAGGACACCGGGGAGCTGTTTTTT. Its protein is CASSFRGTSKDTGELFF.

The chain recombines TRBV28 with TRBJ2-3; a weak D match, TRBD2 (5 bases). Trimming removed 1 base at V and 2 bases at J, with 7 bases between. This CDR3 has 14 amino acids. From germline, CDR1 is MDHEN and CDR2 SYDVKM. The CDR3: CASSLLGLTDTQYF. Written as DNA, the CDR3 is TGTGCCAGCAGTTTATTAGGACTCACAGATACGCAGTATTTT.

This clone came up once. The chain links TRBV29-1 to TRBJ2-7, with 7 bases that match TRBD1. Germline CDR1 is SQVTM and CDR2 is ANQGSEA. This CDR3 spans 13 amino acids. The V segment lost 1 base and the J segment 2 bases; nucleotides outside the gene matches: 2. The CDR3 sequence: CSVEGDRAYEQYF. The CDR3 DNA reads as TGCAGCGTTGAAGGAGACAGGGCCTACGAGCAGTACTTC.

The genes are TRBV2 and TRBJ2-5, with 13 bases aligning to TRBD2. CDR3 size: 14 residues. CDR1 is SNHLY, CDR2 FYNNEI, per germline. With 7 bases clipped from V and 6 bases from J, the junction kept 5 bases outside the gene matches. The CDR3 nucleotides are TGTGCCAGCATGTCGGGACTAGCGGGGCAGACCCAGTACTTC. This encodes CASMSGLAGQTQYF.

The gene calls are TRBV27 and TRBJ2-1, with D possibly matching TRBD2 (6 bases). Trimming took off 3 bases at V and 10 bases at J, with 13 bases between the two ends. This CDR3 is built from 13 residues. CDR1 MNHEY and CDR2 SMNVEV come from the germline V gene (reference sequence). This CDR3 reads CASSLTRTAEQFF. The DNA for the CDR3 is TGTGCCAGCAGTTTGACTAGGACGGCAGAGCAGTTCTTC.

V usage is TRBV9 and J usage is TRBJ2-4, with TRBD2 matching over 8 bases. J gave up 6 bases and V 4 bases, and 9 bases lay outside the gene matches. From germline, CDR1 is SGDLS and CDR2 YYNGEE. The CDR3 is made up of 15 amino acids. CDR3 residues: CASSSQGLDSNIQYF. For the CDR3, the DNA is TGTGCCAGCAGCTCCCAGGGACTAGACTCAAACATTCAGTACTTC.

The rearrangement joins TRBV6-1 to TRBJ2-3; 9 positions match TRBD1. This CDR3 has 14 residues. Unmatched junction bases numbered 5, after V lost 5 bases and J lost 5 bases. Germline V gives CDR1 MNHNS, CDR2 SASEGT. This chain's CDR3 is CASSYNRGRDTQYF. The DNA for the CDR3 is TGTGCCAGCAGTTATAACAGGGGGCGAGATACGCAGTATTTT.

The rearrangement joins TRBV6-4 to TRBJ2-1, with TRBD1 matching over 10 bases. CDR3 length: 15 amino acids. The germline V gene encodes CDR1 MRHNA and CDR2 SNTAGT. Trimming at V came to 7 bases and at J to 2 bases, leaving 5 bases not matched to a gene. The CDR3 sequence: CASTWTGGPYNEQFF. In DNA form, the CDR3 reads TGTGCCAGCACCTGGACAGGGGGGCCCTACAATGAGCAGTTCTTC.

J is TRBJ2-5 and V is TRBV4-3; 7 nucleotides align to TRBD1. The J call may not be correct, given that the DNA end is closer to TRBJ2-7. Germline-derived CDR1 and CDR2 are LGHNA and YSLEER. CDR3 length: 14 amino acids. The CDR3 protein is CASSQDWDSYEQYF. Here the CDR3 DNA reads TGCGCCAGCAGCCAAGATTGGGACAGCTACGAGCAGTACTTC.

The genes are TRBV2 and TRBJ1-1; a weak D match, TRBD1 (6 bases). Germline V CDR1 and CDR2: SNHLY, FYNNEI. With 6 bases removed from V and 0 bases from J, the gap between germline ends came to 11 bases. The CDR3 runs 14 residues. The CDR3 DNA follows: TGTGCCAGCAGAGGACAGATTTTGAACACTGAAGCTTTCTTT. Translation gives CASRGQILNTEAFF.

The genes are TRBV27 and TRBJ2-2; 7 nucleotides line up with TRBD2. Germline V lookup: CDR1 MNHEY, CDR2 SMNVEV (reference sequence). V lost 2 bases to trimming and J lost 1 base; unmatched junction nucleotides: 4. The CDR3 is 16 residues long. The CDR3 region has the DNA TGTGCCAGCAGTTTAGCGGGAGCCTGGAACACCGGGGAGCTGTTTTTT. Translating it yields CASSLAGAWNTGELFF.

V usage is TRBV5-6 and J usage is TRBJ2-7; D remains unclear. Per germline, CDR1 SGHDT and CDR2 YYEEEE. The germline V and J ends were trimmed by 1 base and 2 bases, with 10 bases remaining between them. This CDR3 is 14 amino acids long. The CDR3 DNA reads TGTGCCAGCAGCTTGTTGCGCGCCCCCTACGAGCAGTACTTC. Amino acids: CASSLLRAPYEQYF.

This chain joins TRBV5-1 and TRBJ2-1, with 9 positions matching TRBD1. CDR3 length: 18 residues. Germline CDR1 reads SGHRS; CDR2 reads YFSETQ. J lost 8 bases, V lost 4 bases, and 19 bases had no gene match. CDR3 residues: CASSPRGTGLDFVDEQFF. CDR3 bases: TGCGCCAGCAGCCCCCGAGGGACAGGGTTAGACTTCGTCGATGAGCAGTTCTTC.

The chain employs TRBV7-2 and TRBJ2-7; D unresolved. CDR1 and CDR2 from the germline V gene are SGHTA and FQGNSA. The CDR3 extends over 15 amino acids. V lost 0 bases, J lost 6 bases, and 15 bases lay in between. The CDR3 protein is CASSLAGSSAFEQYF. The CDR3 nucleotides read TGTGCCAGCAGCTTAGCTGGTAGCTCCGCCTTCGAGCAGTACTTC.

The rearrangement uses TRBV7-6 and TRBJ1-2; no clear D gene. The CDR3 has 13 amino acids. The V end was cut by 1 base, the J end by 6 bases, with 9 bases between. Germline-derived CDR1 and CDR2 are SGHVS and FNYEAQ. The CDR3 coding sequence is TGTGCCAGCAGCTTAGTTTCCGGGGATGGCTACACCTTC. Translating it yields CASSLVSGDGYTF.

This chain joins TRBV9 and TRBJ2-1; 10 positions match TRBD2. The J segment lost 2 bases and the V segment lost 3 bases, leaving 2 bases of the junction unmatched. This CDR3 has 15 residues. CDR1 is SGDLS and CDR2 is YYNGEE in the germline V gene. The CDR3 DNA reads TGTGCCAGCAGCGGTGGACTAGCGGCCTACAATGAGCAGTTCTTC. This gives the protein CASSGGLAAYNEQFF.

This clone was recorded only once. The chain recombines TRBV6-1 with TRBJ2-3; D is possibly TRBD1 (5 bases). Germline V gene sequence: CDR1 MNHNS, CDR2 SASEGT. The CDR3 has 15 residues. The V end was cut by 3 bases, the J end by 3 bases, with 13 bases between. CDR3 loop: CASSEVLGVTDTQYF. As DNA, the CDR3 is TGTGCCAGCAGTGAGGTTCTAGGGGTGACAGATACGCAGTATTTT.

This rearrangement joins TRBV4-3 to TRBJ1-1, with D possibly matching TRBD1 (5 bases). Germline V gene lookup returns CDR1 LGHNA and CDR2 YSLEER. This CDR3 spans 16 amino acids. The V and J ends lost 0 bases and 0 bases respectively, with 11 bases between them. CDR3 coding DNA: TGCGCCAGCAGCCAAGATGGGGGGGTAGTGAACACTGAAGCTTTCTTT. Residues: CASSQDGGVVNTEAFF.

V gene TRBV7-9 combines with J gene TRBJ2-6; D uncertain. This CDR3 is 17 amino acids long. V lost 3 bases to trimming and J lost 0 bases, with 12 bases between them. CDR1 and CDR2 from the germline V gene are SEHNR and FQNEAQ (reference sequence). The CDR3 DNA follows: TGTGCCAGCAGCTTTCTGGCGGCTTACTCTGGGGCCAACGTCCTGACTTTC. It specifies CASSFLAAYSGANVLTF. The variable domain in full, completed from reference TRBV7-9 and TRBJ2-6, reads DTGVSQNPRHKITKRGQNVTFRCDPISEHNRLYWYRQTLGQGPEFLTYFQNEAQLEKSRLLSDRFSAERPKGSFSTLEIQRTEQGDSAMYLCASSFLAAYSGANVLTFGAGSRLTVL.

This CDR3 is CASNSGAGDNSPLHF. CDR3 in DNA: TGTGCCAGCAACAGTGGGGCCGGAGATAATTCACCCCTCCACTTT. The chain couples TRBV28 to TRBJ1-6; D may be TRBD1 (5 bases). This CDR3 spans 15 amino acids. Germline CDR1 and CDR2: MDHEN and SYDVKM. V was clipped by 7 bases and J by 5 bases, with 15 bases between them.

V usage is TRBV29-1 and J usage is TRBJ2-3; 10 nucleotides match TRBD2. Trimming removed 3 bases from V and 4 bases from J; junction bases left unmatched: 19. The CDR3 loop spans 19 amino acids. CDR1 is SQVTM, CDR2 ANQGSEA, per germline. CDR3 nucleotides: TGCAGCGTTGAGCCAACCGATCTAGGAAGCGGGAGGGCCGCAGATACGCAGTATTTT. Translating gives CSVEPTDLGSGRAADTQYF.